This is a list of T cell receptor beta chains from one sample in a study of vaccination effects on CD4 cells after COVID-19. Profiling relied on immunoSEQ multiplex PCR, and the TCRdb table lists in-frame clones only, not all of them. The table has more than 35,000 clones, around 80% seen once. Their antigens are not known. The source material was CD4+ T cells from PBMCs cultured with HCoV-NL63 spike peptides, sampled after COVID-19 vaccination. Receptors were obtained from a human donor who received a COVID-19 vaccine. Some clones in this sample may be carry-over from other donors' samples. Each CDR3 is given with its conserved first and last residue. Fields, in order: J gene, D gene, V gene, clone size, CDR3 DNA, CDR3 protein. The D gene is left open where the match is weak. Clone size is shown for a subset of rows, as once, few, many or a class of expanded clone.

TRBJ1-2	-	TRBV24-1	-	TGTGCCACCAGTGATTTGCTGGGGGATGGCTACACCTTC	CATSDLLGDGYTF
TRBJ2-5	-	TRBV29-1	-	TGCAGCGTTGAGAGGGACGGGACCCAGTACTTC	CSVERDGTQYF
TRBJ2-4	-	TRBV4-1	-	TGCGCCAGCAGCCAAGATACAAGTCTAGCCAAAAACATTCAGTACTTC	CASSQDTSLAKNIQYF
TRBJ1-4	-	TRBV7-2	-	TGTGCCAGCAGCCGGACTTATGATAATGAAAAACTGTTTTTT	CASSRTYDNEKLFF
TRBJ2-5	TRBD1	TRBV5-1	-	TGCGCCAGCAGCAGAGGGACAGCAGAGACCCAGTACTTC	CASSRGTAETQYF
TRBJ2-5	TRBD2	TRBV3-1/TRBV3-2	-	TGTGCCAGCAGCCAGATCGCGGGGGGGCCCGAAGGGACCCAGTACTTC	CASSQIAGGPEGTQYF
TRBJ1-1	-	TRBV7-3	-	TGTGCCAGCAGCGGAGGGATGAACACTGAAGCTTTCTTT	CASSGGMNTEAFF
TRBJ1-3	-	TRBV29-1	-	TGCAGCGTTCGAGACTCTGGCTCTGGAAACACCATATATTTT	CSVRDSGSGNTIYF
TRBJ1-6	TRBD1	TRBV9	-	TGTGCCAGCAGCGTAGGGGGACAGGTAGAGAATTCACCCCTCCACTTT	CASSVGGQVENSPLHF
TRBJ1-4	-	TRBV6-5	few	TGTGCCAGCAGCCCCACCGGGACAATATCAGGGAAACTGTTTTTT	CASSPTGTISGKLFF
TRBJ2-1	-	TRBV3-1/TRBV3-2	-	TGTGCCAGCAGCCTCACTAGGGGGGGGGACAATGAGCAGTTCTTC	CASSLTRGGDNEQFF
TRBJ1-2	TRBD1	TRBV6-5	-	TGTGCCAGCAGCCGTAAGGGGGCGGGGGACTATGGCTACACCTTC	CASSRKGAGDYGYTF
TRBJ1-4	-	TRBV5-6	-	TGTGCCAGCAGCTTAACAGGGACAACTAATGAAAAACTGTTTTTT	CASSLTGTTNEKLFF
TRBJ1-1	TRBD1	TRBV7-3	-	TGTGCCAGCAGCCCCGGGACAGGAACTGAAGCTTTCTTT	CASSPGTGTEAFF
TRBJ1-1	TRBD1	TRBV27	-	TGTGCCAGCAGTTTCGACAGGGGGGGGACTGAAGCTTTCTTT	CASSFDRGGTEAFF
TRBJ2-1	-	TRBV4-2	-	TGTGCCAGCAGCCAAGACCCGGCAGCGCTCAACAATGAGCAGTTCTTC	CASSQDPAALNNEQFF
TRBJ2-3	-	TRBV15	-	TGTGCCACCAGCTGGCAAAGCACAGATACGCAGTATTTT	CATSWQSTDTQYF
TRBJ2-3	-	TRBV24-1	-	TGTGCCACCAGTGCCCCTCGAGGCGGAACAGGGAATAAAGATACGCAGTATTTT	CATSAPRGGTGNKDTQYF
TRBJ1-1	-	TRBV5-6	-	TGTGCCAGCAGCATTAGGCGGGGCACTGAAGCTTTCTTT	CASSIRRGTEAFF
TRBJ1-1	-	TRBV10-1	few	TGCGCCAGCAGTGAGTCGTTTTACACTGAAGCTTTCTTT	CASSESFYTEAFF
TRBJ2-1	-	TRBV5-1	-	TGCGCCAGCAGCTTGGATTTGGCGGGGACGTACAATGAGCAGTTCTTC	CASSLDLAGTYNEQFF
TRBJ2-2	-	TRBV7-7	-	TGTGCCAGCAGCTTAGTCTCGAATTCGGTCACCGGGGAGCTGTTTTTT	CASSLVSNSVTGELFF
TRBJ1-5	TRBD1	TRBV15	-	TGTGCCACCAGCAGAGATCCCAGGGACAGGAGCAATCAGCCCCAGCATTTT	CATSRDPRDRSNQPQHF
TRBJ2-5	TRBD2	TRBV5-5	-	TGTGCCAGCAGCTTGGTCTCTTTAGCGGGCGGCCCCAAGACCCAGTACTTC	CASSLVSLAGGPKTQYF
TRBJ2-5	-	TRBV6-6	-	TGTGCCAGCAGGGGGACGGGGGAGACCCAGTACTTC	CASRGTGETQYF
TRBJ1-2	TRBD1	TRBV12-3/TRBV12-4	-	TGTGCCAGCAGAAAGACAGGGGTTGTTGGCTACACCTTC	CASRKTGVVGYTF
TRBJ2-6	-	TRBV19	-	TGTGCCAGTAGTATACGTACTACTGGGGCCAACGTCCTGACTTTC	CASSIRTTGANVLTF
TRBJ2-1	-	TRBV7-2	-	TGTGCCAGCAGCTTCGGTAGTAATGAGCAGTTCTTC	CASSFGSNEQFF
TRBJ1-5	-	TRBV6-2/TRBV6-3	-	TGTGCCAGCAGATACCTACAGAATCAGCCCCAGCATTTT	CASRYLQNQPQHF
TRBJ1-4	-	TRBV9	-	TGTGCCAGCAGCGTAACAGGGACAGAAAAACTGTTTTTT	CASSVTGTEKLFF
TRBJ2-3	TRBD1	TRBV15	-	TGTGCCACCAGCAGACGCTTGGGACAGCCCACAGATACGCAGTATTTT	CATSRRLGQPTDTQYF
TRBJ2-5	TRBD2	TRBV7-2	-	TGTGCCAGCAGCTCGGGACTAGCGGTAGAGACCCAGTACTTC	CASSSGLAVETQYF
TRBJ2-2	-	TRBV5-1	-	TGCGCCAGCAGCTTAGGGGATGGCACCGGGGAGCTGTTTTTT	CASSLGDGTGELFF
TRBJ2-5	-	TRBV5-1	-	TGCGCCAGCAGCCTCTACGGGTCCCAAGAGACCCAGTACTTC	CASSLYGSQETQYF
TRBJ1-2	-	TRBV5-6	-	TGTGCCAGCAGGGGGGGGAGTGGCTACACCTTC	CASRGGSGYTF
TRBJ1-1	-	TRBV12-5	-	TGTGCTAGTGATATGCCCTCGGGGGCCGGCATGAACACTGAAGCTTTCTTT	CASDMPSGAGMNTEAFF
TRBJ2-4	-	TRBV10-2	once	TGCGCCAGCAGTGATTGGGGGCCGAGCAAAAACATTCAGTACTTC	CASSDWGPSKNIQYF
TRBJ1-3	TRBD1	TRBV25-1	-	TGTGCCAGCAGTGTACTAACAGGGGTTGGAAACACCATATATTTT	CASSVLTGVGNTIYF
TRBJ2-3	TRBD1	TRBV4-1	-	TGCGCCAGCAGCCAAGGGCCCCGACAGGGAGCCAAAGATACGCAGTATTTT	CASSQGPRQGAKDTQYF
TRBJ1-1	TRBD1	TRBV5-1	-	TGCGCCAGCAGCCCGCGGGACAGGAGGAACACTGAAGCTTTCTTT	CASSPRDRRNTEAFF
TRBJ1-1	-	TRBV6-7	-	TGTGCCAGCAGATCGGGACGGAGGAACACTGAAGCTTTCTTT	CASRSGRRNTEAFF
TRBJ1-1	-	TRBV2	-	TGTGCCAGCAGTGAAATGGGGGGGATGGCTGAAGCTTTCTTT	CASSEMGGMAEAFF
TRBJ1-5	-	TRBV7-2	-	TGTGCCAGCAGCTCAAGGGGTCAGCCCCAGCATTTT	CASSSRGQPQHF
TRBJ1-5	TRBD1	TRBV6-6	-	TGTGCCAGCAGACCCGGCCTCCGGGACAGTCAGAACCAGCATTTT	CASRPGLRDSQNQHF
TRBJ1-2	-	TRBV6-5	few	TGTGCCAGCAGGAATTCAGGGAACTATGGCTACACCTTC	CASRNSGNYGYTF
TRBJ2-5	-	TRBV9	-	TGTGCCAGCAGCGTAGCGGGGGAACAAGAGACCCAGTACTTC	CASSVAGEQETQYF
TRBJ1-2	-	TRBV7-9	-	TGTGCCAGCAGCCGGGACGAAGTAGATGGCTACACCTTC	CASSRDEVDGYTF
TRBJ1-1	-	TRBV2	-	TGTGCCAGCATTGGGGTGATGGGCACTGAAGCTTTCTTT	CASIGVMGTEAFF
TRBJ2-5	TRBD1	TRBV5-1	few	TGCGCCAGCAGTCTCCCAGGGACAGCCCTGCAAGAGACCCAGTACTTC	CASSLPGTALQETQYF
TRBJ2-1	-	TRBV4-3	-	TGCGCCAGCAGCCAAGATCGATTCGGGGTGTCCTACAATGAGCAGTTCTTC	CASSQDRFGVSYNEQFF
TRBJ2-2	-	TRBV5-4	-	TGTGCCAGCAGCTTAATTGGGACCGGGGAGCTGTTTTTT	CASSLIGTGELFF
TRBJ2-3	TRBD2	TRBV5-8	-	TGTGCCAGCAGCCGGCTTAGCGGGGGGGGAGATACGCAGTATTTT	CASSRLSGGGDTQYF
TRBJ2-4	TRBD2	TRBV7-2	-	TGTGCCAGCAGCTTCGCGGGGGGCGGGGAAAACATTCAGTACTTC	CASSFAGGGENIQYF
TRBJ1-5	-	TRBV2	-	TGTGCCAGCACCACCTTGCAAGGAAGCAATCAGCCCCAGCATTTT	CASTTLQGSNQPQHF
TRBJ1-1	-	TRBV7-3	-	TGTGCCAGCAGCTTCCAGACAGGCGAAGCTTTCTTT	CASSFQTGEAFF
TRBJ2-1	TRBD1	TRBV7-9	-	TGTGCCAGCAGCTTAGGGACAGGGGTATACAATGAGCAGTTCTTC	CASSLGTGVYNEQFF
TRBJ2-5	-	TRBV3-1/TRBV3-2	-	TGTGCCAGCAGCGTGACAGGTCCCCAAGAGACCCAGTACTTC	CASSVTGPQETQYF
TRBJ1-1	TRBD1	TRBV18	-	TGTGCCAGCTCACCCGGACTAACAGGGGGCACTGAAGCTTTCTTT	CASSPGLTGGTEAFF
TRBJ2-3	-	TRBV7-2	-	TGTGCCAGCAGGGGGCTGACTAGCACAGATACGCAGTATTTT	CASRGLTSTDTQYF
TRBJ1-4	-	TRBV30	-	TGTGCCTGGAGTGTCGGGGGGGCGCCGGCTAATGAAAAACTGTTTTTT	CAWSVGGAPANEKLFF